This T cell receptor beta chain was identified in a study of beta chain features in type 1 diabetes. Germline V gives CDR1 SGHNT, CDR2 YYREEE (reference sequence). The CDR3 loop spans 14 amino acids. Every bit of the isolated RNA underwent reverse transcription, so sequencing read expressed TCRB transcripts. Assay: immunoSEQ multiplex PCR; the TCRdb copy retains only in-frame clones and omits some. The top ten hold about 3.9% of the sample, which has a few hundred thousand clones, around 26% seen once. Many counts were recorded for this clone. Germline and junction disagree at one end, which may indicate a read error. Other DNA variants within this sample encode the same CDR3.

The rearrangement joins TRBV5-4 to TRBJ2-7; a possible D gene is TRBD1 (7 bases). Sequencing was done on a sample of central memory CD4+ T cells from blood. This TCR was recovered from a man aged 30 to 39 in good health. This chain's CDR3 is CASSLDRTTYEQYF. The CDR3 bases are TGTGCCAGCAGTTTGGACAGGACTACCTACGAGCAGTACTTC.